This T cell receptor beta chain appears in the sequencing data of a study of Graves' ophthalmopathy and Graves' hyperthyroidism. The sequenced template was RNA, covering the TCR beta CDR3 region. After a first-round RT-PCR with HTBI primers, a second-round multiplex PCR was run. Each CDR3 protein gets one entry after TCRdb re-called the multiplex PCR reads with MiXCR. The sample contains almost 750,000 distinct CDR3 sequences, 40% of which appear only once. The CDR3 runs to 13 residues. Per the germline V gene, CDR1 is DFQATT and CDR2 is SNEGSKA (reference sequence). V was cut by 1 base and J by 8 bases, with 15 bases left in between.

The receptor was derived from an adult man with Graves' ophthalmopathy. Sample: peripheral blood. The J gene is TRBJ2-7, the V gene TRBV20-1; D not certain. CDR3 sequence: CSARVEGRKQQYF. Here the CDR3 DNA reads TGCAGTGCTAGAGTAGAAGGAAGGAAGCAGCAGTACTTC.